The next 25 T cell receptor beta chains were all read from a single sample in a study of T cell responses to AZD1222 COVID-19 vaccine. Some clones are missing from TCRdb's copy, which holds only in-frame ones; the method was immunoSEQ multiplex PCR. The profile shows more than 85,000 clones, 89% of them singletons. Sample: peripheral blood, taken 28 days after the second AZD1222 dose. Every receptor here comes from an adult who received the AZD1222 COVID-19 vaccine.

The chain carries TRBV7-9 and TRBJ1-3, with D unresolved. In germline, CDR1 is SEHNR, CDR2 FQNEAQ (reference sequence). V lost 4 bases and J 8 bases, leaving 9 bases between the germline ends. This CDR3 comprises 12 residues. This CDR3 is CASSYLGDTIYF. The DNA of the CDR3 is TGTGCCAGCAGCTACCTGGGAGACACCATATATTTT. The full variable domain, its missing parts supplied by reference TRBV7-9 and TRBJ1-3, is DTGVSQNPRHKITKRGQNVTFRCDPISEHNRLYWYRQTLGQGPEFLTYFQNEAQLEKSRLLSDRFSAERPKGSFSTLEIQRTEQGDSAMYLCASSYLGDTIYFGEGSWLTVV.

The V and J genes are TRBV20-1 and TRBJ2-7, with D tentatively TRBD2 (6 bases). CDR3 length: 14 residues. Between the trimmed V and J ends, which lost 3 bases and 0 bases, there was a span of 12 bases. Germline-derived CDR1 and CDR2 are DFQATT and SNEGSKA (reference sequence). The CDR3 loop reads CSASGGTPSYEQYF. As DNA, the CDR3 is TGCAGTGCTAGTGGGGGGACCCCCTCCTACGAGCAGTACTTC.

The rearrangement uses TRBV5-6 and TRBJ2-7; no definite D call. There are 13 residues in the CDR3. The ends were cut back, 3 bases at V and 0 bases at J, with 7 bases in the middle. The germline V gene encodes CDR1 SGHDT and CDR2 YYEEEE. Here the CDR3 DNA reads TGTGCCAGCAGCTCTCCCAGCTCCTACGAGCAGTACTTC. Protein sequence: CASSSPSSYEQYF.

The CDR3 loop is CASSSPSGTHHNEQFF. In DNA form, the CDR3 reads TGTGCCAGTAGTTCTCCTAGCGGGACTCACCACAATGAGCAGTTCTTC. The chain couples TRBV19 to TRBJ2-1; 9 bases are a match to TRBD2. The V gene's germline CDR1 is LNHDA and CDR2 SQIVND (reference sequence). Unmatched junction bases numbered 10, after V lost 5 bases and J lost 5 bases. The CDR3 runs 16 residues.

This clone showed up just once. The chain combines TRBV28 with TRBJ1-5; D is unresolved. Between the trimmed V and J ends, which lost 1 base and 3 bases, there was a span of 7 bases. The CDR3 loop spans 14 amino acids. Germline-derived CDR1 and CDR2 are MDHEN and SYDVKM. The CDR3 sequence: CASSLSGPNQPQHF. The CDR3 DNA reads as TGTGCCAGCAGTTTATCGGGCCCCAATCAGCCCCAGCATTTT.

Here the CDR3 reads CASSLSLAGFTDTQYF. For the CDR3, the DNA is TGTGCCAGCAGTTTGTCCCTAGCGGGATTCACAGATACGCAGTATTTT. This chain joins TRBV28 and TRBJ2-3, with 9 bases that match TRBD2. In germline, CDR1 is MDHEN, CDR2 SYDVKM. V shed 3 bases, J shed 2 bases, and the junction held 6 bases outside the gene matches. CDR3 size: 16 residues.

The chain carries TRBV7-9 and TRBJ1-3, with a weak D call TRBD1 (5 bases). This CDR3 region has 14 residues. The V gene lost 3 bases and the J gene lost 4 bases, with 10 bases spanning the gap. CDR1 and CDR2 from the germline V gene are SEHNR and FQNEAQ (reference sequence). DNA for the CDR3: TGTGCCAGCAGCTTCGGGGCTACGGGAAACACCATATATTTT. Protein: CASSFGATGNTIYF.

The CDR3 region is CASMKGDTLRGEQYF. The CDR3 nucleotides are TGTGCCAGCATGAAGGGGGACACCCTTCGGGGTGAGCAGTACTTC. The chain carries TRBV6-5 and TRBJ2-7, with D possibly being TRBD1 (6 bases). CDR1 is MNHEY, CDR2 SVGAGI, per germline. Deletions cut 7 bases from V and 7 bases from J, with 23 bases between. This CDR3 is built from 15 residues.

The genes are TRBV7-2 and TRBJ2-7, with TRBD2 matching over 11 bases. This CDR3 comprises 15 residues. V was clipped by 3 bases and J by 5 bases; unmatched bases: 6. The germline CDR1 and CDR2 sequences are SGHTA and FQGNSA. The CDR3 DNA follows: TGTGCCAGCAGCTTCACCGAGGGACTAGCGGACGAGCAGTACTTC. This translates into CASSFTEGLADEQYF.

This rearrangement joins TRBV5-1 to TRBJ1-1; D is perhaps TRBD1 (6 bases). V was cut by 4 bases and J by 0 bases, with 22 bases left in between. Germline V lookup: CDR1 SGHRS, CDR2 YFSETQ. This CDR3 comprises 18 residues. The CDR3 nucleotides read TGCGCCAGCAGCGCACCGGGACAAGGGGGGATCATGAACACTGAAGCTTTCTTT. It yields the protein CASSAPGQGGIMNTEAFF. Combining the CDR3 with reference TRBV5-1 and TRBJ1-1 gives the whole variable domain KAGVTQTPRYLIKTRGQQVTLSCSPISGHRSVSWYQQTPGQGLQFLFEYFSETQRNKGNFPGRFSGRQFSNSRSEMNVSTLELGDSALYLCASSAPGQGGIMNTEAFFGQGTRLTVV.

This chain connects TRBV12-3 or TRBV12-4 to TRBJ1-2; D is unclear. This CDR3 has 12 residues. Trimming removed 9 bases from V and 3 bases from J, with 11 bases in between. CDR3 protein: CASSYTYYGYTF. The CDR3 DNA reads TGTGCCAGTTCCTACACCTACTATGGCTACACCTTC.

V usage is TRBV28 and J usage is TRBJ2-7; D not certain. CDR1 is MDHEN, CDR2 SYDVKM, per germline. V lost 11 bases to trimming and J lost 3 bases, with 14 bases between them. This CDR3 is 12 amino acids long. The CDR3 DNA is TGTGCCGTTAGCAGAAACCTCTACGAGCAGTACTTC. Protein product: CAVSRNLYEQYF.

The gene calls are TRBV5-5 and TRBJ2-5; D not certain. This CDR3 is 14 amino acids long. The germline V and J ends were trimmed by 0 bases and 1 base, with 7 bases remaining between them. Germline values: CDR1 SGHKS, CDR2 YYEKEE (reference sequence). In DNA, the CDR3 is TGTGCCAGCAGCTTGGTGGGTCTCCAAGAGACCCAGTACTTC. Protein: CASSLVGLQETQYF.

The chain recombines TRBV28 with TRBJ1-1; TRBD1 agrees at 11 bases. V was clipped by 5 bases and J by 5 bases; unmatched bases: 10. The germline V gene encodes CDR1 MDHEN and CDR2 SYDVKM. This CDR3 has 16 residues. Here the CDR3 DNA reads TGTGCCAGCAGTCACCGGGACAGGGGGAGGGAAACTGAAGCTTTCTTT. Translated, it gives CASSHRDRGRETEAFF. The full variable domain, in which reference TRBV28 and TRBJ1-1 provide the parts outside the CDR3, is DVKVTQSSRYLVKRTGEKVFLECVQDMDHENMFWYRQDPGLGLRLIYFSYDVKMKEKGDIPEGYSVSREKKERFSLILESASTNQTSMYLCASSHRDRGRETEAFFGQGTRLTVV.

This sequence joins TRBV27 and TRBJ1-2; perhaps TRBD1 as D (6 bases). Germline CDR1 and CDR2: MNHEY and SMNVEV (reference sequence). V lost 2 bases and J 2 bases, leaving 9 bases between the germline ends. The CDR3 runs 14 residues. CDR3 amino acids: CASSLVQGNYGYTF. For the CDR3, the DNA is TGTGCCAGCAGTTTAGTTCAGGGGAACTATGGCTACACCTTC.

V and J are TRBV10-1 and TRBJ2-2, with a possible D match to TRBD1 (5 bases). The CDR3 has 15 amino acids. V was clipped by 2 bases and J by 7 bases, with 14 bases between them. Germline V gives CDR1 WNHNN, CDR2 SYGVQD (reference sequence). CDR3 region: CASSESPQGVGELFF. In nucleotides, the CDR3 is TGCGCCAGCAGTGAGAGTCCGCAAGGGGTCGGGGAGCTGTTTTTT.

This clone was observed a few times. The V and J genes are TRBV30 and TRBJ1-5; D is unresolved. This CDR3 spans 13 amino acids. Between the trimmed V and J ends, which lost 2 bases and 1 base, there was a span of 6 bases. The germline V gene encodes CDR1 GTSNPN and CDR2 SVGIG (reference sequence). CDR3 in DNA: TGTGCCTGGAGTAGTTGGAGCAATCAGCCCCAGCATTTT. Translated, it gives CAWSSWSNQPQHF.

This chain uses TRBV6-5 with TRBJ2-1; D might be TRBD1 or TRBD2, each matching 5 bases. The V end lost 4 bases, the J end lost 5 bases, and 12 bases lay between the germline ends. This CDR3 contains 14 residues. The V gene's germline CDR1 is MNHEY and CDR2 SVGAGI. This CDR3 reads CASSLRGRNNEQFF. CDR3 DNA sequence: TGTGCCAGCAGTTTACGGGGCAGAAACAATGAGCAGTTCTTC.

The gene calls are TRBV7-8 and TRBJ1-1, with unresolved D. V was clipped by 4 bases and J by 1 base, with 10 bases between them. The CDR3 loop spans 14 amino acids. CDR1 is SGHVS and CDR2 is FQNEAQ in the germline V gene. CDR3 region: CASSSQARNTEAFF. The CDR3 DNA reads as TGTGCCAGCAGCTCACAAGCACGGAACACTGAAGCTTTCTTT.

The chain employs TRBV6-5 and TRBJ1-3, with 8 bases identical to TRBD1. CDR1 and CDR2 (germline): MNHEY, SVGAGI. The CDR3 has 16 amino acids. Unmatched junction bases numbered 7, after V lost 2 bases and J lost 4 bases. CDR3: CASSYQDRAAGNTIYF. DNA for the CDR3: TGTGCCAGCAGTTACCAGGACAGGGCGGCAGGAAACACCATATATTTT.

The chain employs TRBV4-1 and TRBJ2-7; 12 bases match TRBD2. The CDR3 contains 16 residues. CDR1 is MGHRA, CDR2 YSYEKL, per germline. With 0 bases clipped from V and 6 bases from J, the junction kept 6 bases outside the gene matches. CDR3 in amino acids: CASSQDFGLAGSEQYF. The CDR3 DNA sequence: TGCGCCAGCAGCCAAGATTTCGGACTAGCGGGATCCGAGCAGTACTTC.

Only one count was recorded for this clone. The chain combines TRBV7-9 with TRBJ2-1; the D gene is possibly TRBD1 (5 bases). This CDR3 region has 11 residues. The germline V gene has CDR1 SEHNR and CDR2 FQNEAQ (reference sequence). Trimming took 8 bases from V and 9 from J, leaving 11 bases between them. This CDR3 reads CASRWGGEQFF. The CDR3 nucleotides read TGTGCCAGCCGGTGGGGCGGTGAGCAGTTCTTC.

This clone was counted once. The genes are TRBV30 and TRBJ2-7; D not resolved. CDR1 GTSNPN and CDR2 SVGIG come from the germline V gene (reference sequence). The CDR3 runs 14 residues. Trimming pared 4 bases from V and 1 base from J, leaving 14 bases between. CDR3 amino acids: CAWTTSVPSYEQYF. CDR3 bases: TGTGCCTGGACGACTTCGGTCCCTTCCTACGAGCAGTACTTC. The variable domain in full, completed from reference TRBV30 and TRBJ2-7, reads SQTIHQWPATLVQPVGSPLSLECTVEGTSNPNLYWYRQAAGRGLQLLFYSVGIGQISSEVPQNLSASRPQDRQFILSSKKLLLSDSGFYLCAWTTSVPSYEQYFGPGTRLTVT.

The V call is TRBV7-6, the J call TRBJ2-7; the D gene is possibly TRBD1 (6 bases). CDR1 and CDR2 from the germline V gene are SGHVS and FNYEAQ. Trimming took 1 base from V and 1 from J, leaving 11 bases between them. The CDR3 contains 15 residues. The CDR3 sequence: CASSLGPGQSYEQYF. In nucleotides, the CDR3 is TGTGCCAGCAGCTTAGGCCCAGGACAGTCCTACGAGCAGTACTTC.

The gene calls are TRBV10-3 and TRBJ1-2; D ambiguous. The germline CDR1 and CDR2 sequences are ENHRY and SYGVKD. The V end lost 2 bases, the J end lost 6 bases, and 7 bases lay between the germline ends. There are 12 residues in the CDR3. The DNA of the CDR3 is TGTGCCATCAGTGAGGTAGGGAATGGCTACACCTTC. This codes for CAISEVGNGYTF.